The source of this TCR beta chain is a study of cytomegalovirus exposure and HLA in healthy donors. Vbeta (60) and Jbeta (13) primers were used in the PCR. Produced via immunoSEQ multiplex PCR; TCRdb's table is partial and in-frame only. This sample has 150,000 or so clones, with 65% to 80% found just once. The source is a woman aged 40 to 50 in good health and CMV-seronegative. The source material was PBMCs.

CDR3 loop: CASRPRDRGYGYTF. Written as DNA, the CDR3 is TGTGCCAGCAGACCACGGGACAGGGGCTATGGCTACACCTTC. The chain employs TRBV28 and TRBJ1-2, with 10 bases that match TRBD1. The CDR3 length is 14 residues. The V and J ends lost 6 bases and 4 bases, in that order; junction bases with no gene match: 5. Germline V lookup: CDR1 MDHEN, CDR2 SYDVKM.